This T cell receptor beta chain stems from a study of Ad26.COV2.S vaccination and SARS-CoV-2 variants. Profiled with immunoSEQ multiplex PCR; TCRdb holds only in-frame clones, not every one. The sample shows about 350,000 clones, about 89% of them seen only once. The treatment was: about 20 received Ad26.COV2.S at low or high dose, single or two shots; about 5 received placebo; per-sample allocation not given. Sampling took place 63 days after the first vaccine or placebo injection. Sequencing was performed on peripheral blood, taken in a trial of Ad26.COV2.S vaccine versus placebo. This TCR was recovered from a person aged 18 to 59 who received the Ad26.COV2.S COVID-19 vaccine or a placebo.

This CDR3 reads CASSLSEKLFF. As DNA, the CDR3 is TGTGCCAGCAGCTTAAGTGAAAAACTGTTTTTT. The chain uses TRBV7-3 and TRBJ1-4; D is undetermined. The CDR3 extends over 11 amino acids. V lost 1 base to trimming and J lost 7 bases, with 1 base between them. Germline values: CDR1 SGHTA, CDR2 FQGTGA.